This is a list of T cell receptor beta chains from one sample in a study of monozygotic twins with inflammatory bowel disease. TCRdb reprocessed the 5' RACE reads and keeps a single row for each CDR3 protein, giving no DNA. The sample shows some 450,000 distinct CDR3 sequences, and around 2.4% sits with its ten largest clones. The sample was blood. These TCRs come from a human donor with ulcerative colitis or Crohn's disease, or a healthy co-twin of an affected twin (not recorded which). CDR3s include the opening cysteine and the closing phenylalanine or tryptophan.

J gene | V gene | CDR3 protein
TRBJ1-6 | TRBV12-3/TRBV12-4 | CASSFRETSPLHF
TRBJ1-2 | TRBV3-1 | CASSQAGAYGYTF
TRBJ2-5 | TRBV7-8 | CASSSGTSGGQETQYF
TRBJ1-6 | TRBV18 | CASLRDGNSPLHF
TRBJ2-5 | TRBV12-5 | CASGLRGQETQYF
TRBJ2-1 | TRBV7-2 | CASSLTGLAGAQFF
TRBJ2-5 | TRBV2 | CASCEVLQETQYF
TRBJ2-4 | TRBV7-6 | CASSLGLSNIQYF
TRBJ1-1 | TRBV5-6 | CASSKGTMNTEAFF
TRBJ2-7 | TRBV11-2 | CASSFFIGTQGTSYEQYF
TRBJ2-7 | TRBV28 | CASSSGPGLEQYF
TRBJ2-1 | TRBV7-9 | CASSLGDVSYNEQFF
TRBJ2-3 | TRBV7-2 | CASSLGSGFPTDTQYF
TRBJ1-2 | TRBV12-3/TRBV12-4 | CASSLTGRTLGYTF
TRBJ2-7 | TRBV12-3/TRBV12-4 | CASSRSSGFSYEQYF
TRBJ2-1 | TRBV6-5 | CATRGAYNEQFF
TRBJ1-2 | TRBV7-2 | CASSKDRDPYGYTF
TRBJ2-5 | TRBV5-1 | CASSRGLAGGEETQYF
TRBJ1-5 | TRBV5-1 | CASSLGVGGGNQPQHF
TRBJ2-2 | TRBV20-1 | CSARRQGSPGKLFF
TRBJ2-1 | TRBV6-1 | CASSRGGPRGYNEQFF
TRBJ2-3 | TRBV5-6 | CASSAEGRTSTDTQYF
TRBJ2-7 | TRBV7-2 | CASSLKYYEQYF
TRBJ1-5 | TRBV7-9 | CASSLGGQGGHQPQHF
TRBJ1-1 | TRBV18 | CASSLQGEAFF
TRBJ1-1 | TRBV5-1 | CASSRPREGLNTEAFF
TRBJ2-1 | TRBV5-1 | CASSGRLVNEQFF
TRBJ2-3 | TRBV10-3 | CAISEELAGLQADTQYF
TRBJ2-3 | TRBV15 | CATSRGPGPDTQYF
TRBJ2-1 | TRBV5-1 | CASSLQGSIINEQFF
TRBJ1-1 | TRBV19 | CASSQRNLGRGDTEAFF
TRBJ2-7 | TRBV10-3 | CAISEWGQGAYLTYEQYF
TRBJ2-3 | TRBV2 | CASSESQGALGTDTQYF
TRBJ1-5 | TRBV5-1 | CASSFGQSSPQHF
TRBJ2-3 | TRBV9 | CASSFFPGTGVTDTQYF
TRBJ2-6 | TRBV20-1 | CSAREGALYSGANVLTF
TRBJ2-7 | TRBV6-5 | CASSFQFGGYEQYF
TRBJ2-3 | TRBV5-1 | CASSYRGSGTDTQYF
TRBJ2-7 | TRBV3-1 | CASSQVGTVTYEQYF
TRBJ1-5 | TRBV19 | CASSIEERGGYQPQHF
TRBJ1-1 | TRBV30 | CAWSGQGGTEAFF
TRBJ1-1 | TRBV30 | CAWSYWKLGNTEAFF
TRBJ1-4 | TRBV5-1 | CASSLVQNDGKLFF
TRBJ2-3 | TRBV27 | CASSLWRGSDTQYF
TRBJ1-2 | TRBV7-2 | CASSLGGTKGGYTF
TRBJ2-2 | TRBV24-1 | CATGENTGELFF
TRBJ2-7 | TRBV20-1 | CSAKGPSYEQYF
TRBJ2-2 | TRBV6-2/TRBV6-3 | CASRPTSGSATGELFF
TRBJ2-5 | TRBV20-1 | CSARTGGTETQYF
TRBJ2-2 | TRBV15 | CATRPRNTGELFF
TRBJ1-4 | TRBV2 | CASIPDRGFEKLFF
TRBJ1-1 | TRBV29-1 | CSVDIPAQGAVRMNTEAFF
TRBJ1-1 | TRBV5-1 | CASSLEQGENTEAFF
TRBJ1-2 | TRBV25-1 | CASSQSGSRYGYTF
TRBJ1-1 | TRBV15 | CATSRDLRDTEAFF
TRBJ2-3 | TRBV20-1 | CSARDSGTYSTDTQYF
TRBJ2-6 | TRBV20-1 | CSARKTGTTTGANVLTF